This T cell receptor (beta chain) was recovered during a study of T cells in localized non-small cell lung cancer (dated by TCRdb to the early 2020s). Study-wide context: The study examined T cell repertoires in roughly 240 patients with early-stage NSCLC and compared tumors with uninvolved tumor-adjacent lungs. All 230 or so NSCLC patients in the cohort were treatment-naive and had localized lung tumors that were resected. The mean age of the NSCLC patients was roughly 70 years, with 120 to 150 men and 100 to 110 women. General findings and caveats noted by the study authors: Longer overall survival was associated with higher blood T cell density, whereas shorter survival was associated with higher adjacent-lung clonality. Uninvolved tumor-adjacent lung showed the highest T cell clonality, higher than tumor, which suggests more focused antigenic responses in the uninvolved tumor-adjacent lung. A median of roughly 60 of the top 100 tumor clones turned up in the paired uninvolved adjacent lung, and approximately 30 of those clones also ranked among the top 100 of that same adjacent lung. Because of the exploratory design, TCR variables were selected using unadjusted p-values without false-discovery rate correction. Because multi-region sequencing of the tumors was not done, intratumor heterogeneity could not be ruled out.

Details on this clone: This clone's antigen is unknown. Qualities for individual bases were not recorded, and no much larger clone is one base off.

At diagnosis, tumor, uninvolved tumor-adjacent lung and peripheral blood were collected and then preserved as a mix of FFPE and fresh-frozen material. For TCR repertoire profiling, the blood samples were analyzed as peripheral blood mononuclear cells. The immunoSEQ Assay was used to sequence TCR beta CDR3 regions from DNA. Regarding the original processing steps: To compute T cell density, TCR beta template counts were normalized to usable DNA, which was estimated by amplifying housekeeping genes. The preseqR package was used to estimate richness by extrapolating to 400,000 templates for PBMC samples and to 120,000 templates for tissue samples. Clonality was taken to be one minus Pielou's evenness. To identify tissue-enriched TCRs, differential abundance testing was run on productive amino-acid clonotypes with a minimum total count of 5 and an alpha of 0.1. The Jaccard Index and the Morisita Overlap Index were used to measure how much the repertoires overlapped between compartments. GLIPH clustered TCR beta CDR3s with public tetramer-defined viral CDR3s; viral motifs required at least three viral sequences plus V-gene enrichment. Held by TCRdb, this immuneACCESS table contains in-frame sequences only and omits some clones. Under half of the omission traces to an unresolved V gene where checked; the cause of the rest is unknown. The DNA was the basis for D and trimming; V, J and clone size are from that table. The sample yields roughly 58,000 clones; roughly four fifths were counted once. Roughly 4.5% of the sample rests with the top ten.

The sequenced sample was PBMCs, obtained before any cancer treatment. This TCR came from a man aged 40 to 69 with stage II lung adenocarcinoma.

The CDR3 amino acid sequence is: CASSLGQGHGYTF. In nucleotide form, the sequence is TGTGCCAGCAGCTTAGGACAAGGACATGGCTACACCTTC. The chain links TRBV7-9 with TRBJ1-2; the D gene is not confidently resolved. Including the terminal cysteine and phenylalanine, the CDR3 comprises 13 residues. This entry keeps only the CDR3 DNA: 39 bases, framed from base 1. V sheds 1 base and J sheds 6 bases, leaving 9 bases between their ends. From the germline V gene (reference sequence), CDR1 is SEHNR and CDR2 is FQNEAQ.